The clone carrying this T cell receptor (beta chain) was seen just once. Its antigen is currently unknown. The PCR had 60 Vbeta and 13 Jbeta primers. TCRdb's copy holds only in-frame clones and misses some; the assay was immunoSEQ multiplex PCR. The sample records approximately 130,000 clones, over 70% being singletons. Trimming cost V 4 bases and J 7 bases, with 9 bases left between them. The CDR3 runs 12 residues. Germline CDR1 SGHRS, CDR2 YFSETQ. The data were obtained in a study of cytomegalovirus exposure and HLA in healthy donors. Across the study: HLA-typed donors were the source of about 85 million unique TCRs, which an early data release held.

Regarding the study as a whole: Donors belonging to an Asian-associated ancestry cluster reportedly showed fewer N-insertions in productive TCRs than the roughly 670-donor mean, according to what a later analysis found. It is likely that the observed cluster of highly shared sequence variants was a sequencing artifact. The study assumed roughly uniform donor sequencing depth for presence/absence analyses.

The TCR sequence derives from a woman aged 45 to 65 in good health and CMV-seropositive. This chain links TRBV5-1 with TRBJ2-1; D is possibly TRBD1 (6 bases). Material for sequencing was PBMCs. CDR3 nucleotides: TGCGCCAGCAGCCCACAGGGAAATGAGCAGTTCTTC. Translation: CASSPQGNEQFF.